The 24 T cell receptor beta chains reported below all come from one sample, sequenced in a study of OX40 agonist ivuxolimab in advanced cancers. The assay was immunoSEQ multiplex PCR, and TCRdb's table has in-frame clones only and misses some. The sample gives approximately 87,000 clones, 80% to 95% of which show up once; around 3.3% is in the top ten. The sequenced sample was CD4+ or CD8+ T cells sorted from blood, obtained in a trial of the OX40 agonist ivuxolimab. These receptors all stem from an adult with an advanced solid tumor such as melanoma, head and neck, liver or kidney cancer.

For this clone: An end of the junction does not agree with germline; a read error may underlie this. This sequence joins TRBV29-1 and TRBJ1-2, with a tentative D call TRBD1 (6 bases). The CDR3 covers 12 residues. Germline V CDR1 and CDR2: SQVTM, ANQGSEA. The CDR3 spells CSGIQGNDGYTF. CDR3 nucleotide sequence: TGCAGCGGAATACAGGGTAACGATGGCTACACCTTC.

The chain joins TRBV7-2 to TRBJ2-2; 7 nucleotides match TRBD1. CDR3 length: 14 residues. In germline, CDR1 is SGHTA, CDR2 FQGNSA. With 5 bases clipped from V and 6 bases from J, the junction kept 6 bases outside the gene matches. The DNA for the CDR3 is TGTGCCAGCAGCCGGACAGGAGGTGCCGGGGAGCTGTTTTTT. As protein: CASSRTGGAGELFF.

The chain combines TRBV10-2 with TRBJ1-5; 10 nucleotides match TRBD1. CDR1 and CDR2 (germline): WSHSY, SAAADI. V lost 8 bases, J lost 5 bases, and 3 bases stayed unmatched. The CDR3 extends over 13 amino acids. CDR3 bases: TGCGCCAGCCGGACAGGGGGAGATCAGCCCCAGCATTTT. The encoded protein is CASRTGGDQPQHF.

V gene TRBV5-6 combines with J gene TRBJ2-5; no reliable D call. This CDR3 is 12 amino acids long. V lost 4 bases and J 5 bases, leaving 9 bases between the germline ends. Germline lookup yields CDR1 SGHDT and CDR2 YYEEEE. CDR3 nucleotide sequence: TGTGCCAGCAGCCCTGGATGGGAGACCCAGTACTTC. As protein: CASSPGWETQYF.

This clone was seen a single time. This rearrangement joins TRBV5-1 to TRBJ2-1; D could derive from TRBD1 or TRBD2 (5 bases each). Germline V CDR1 and CDR2: SGHRS, YFSETQ. V gave up 0 bases and J gave up 7 bases, with 17 bases separating them. This CDR3 is 16 amino acids long. CDR3 residues: CASSLGFGTTLNEQFF. In DNA form, the CDR3 reads TGCGCCAGCAGCTTGGGATTTGGGACCACGCTGAATGAGCAGTTCTTC.

This CDR3 is CAWKAARNEKLFF. The CDR3, as DNA: TGTGCCTGGAAGGCGGCAAGGAATGAAAAACTGTTTTTT. The chain combines TRBV30 with TRBJ1-4, with D unresolved. The germline V and J ends were trimmed by 4 bases and 5 bases, with 11 bases remaining between them. CDR1 is GTSNPN and CDR2 is SVGIG in the germline V gene (reference sequence). The CDR3 consists of 13 residues.

The chain recombines TRBV12-5 with TRBJ1-4; the match to TRBD1 covers 11 bases. The CDR3 spans 19 residues. J lost 1 base, V lost 4 bases, and 11 bases had no gene match. CDR1 is LGHNT and CDR2 is FRNRAP in the germline V gene. The CDR3 sequence: CASGWWTGGIRETNEKLFF. The DNA of the CDR3 is TGTGCTAGTGGTTGGTGGACAGGGGGCATCAGGGAAACTAATGAAAAACTGTTTTTT.

This clone was detected once. The CDR3 DNA is TGTGCCAGTAACACTTTCGGGGGAGGCCCTGAAGCTTTCTTT. It yields the protein CASNTFGGGPEAFF. The chain carries TRBV6-5 and TRBJ1-1; a possible D gene is TRBD1 (5 bases). This CDR3 spans 14 amino acids. In germline, CDR1 is MNHEY, CDR2 SVGAGI. V lost 9 bases and J 6 bases, leaving 20 bases between the germline ends.

This chain connects TRBV19 to TRBJ1-1, with D uncertain. From germline, CDR1 is LNHDA and CDR2 SQIVND (reference sequence). V was pared by 3 bases and J by 1 base, with 12 bases between. The CDR3 consists of 15 residues. CDR3 bases: TGTGCCAGTAGTATCGGCGGAGGCGCGAACACTGAAGCTTTCTTT. It is translated as CASSIGGGANTEAFF.

This clone was counted between two and nine times. CDR3 region: CASSLGPSNQPQHF. In DNA form, the CDR3 reads TGTGCCAGCAGCCTAGGCCCTAGCAATCAGCCCCAGCATTTT. The J gene is TRBJ1-5, the V gene TRBV6-6; D is uncertain. This CDR3 has 14 amino acids. V lost 6 bases to trimming and J lost 0 bases, with 9 bases between them. Germline CDR1 reads MNHNY; CDR2 reads SVGAGI (reference sequence).

This clone is a singleton in its sample. V usage is TRBV7-9 and J usage is TRBJ2-7, with a weak D call TRBD2 (6 bases). The CDR3 consists of 12 residues. V gave up 8 bases and J gave up 0 bases, with 8 bases separating them. The germline CDR1 and CDR2 sequences are SEHNR and FQNEAQ (reference sequence). The CDR3 bases are TGTGCCAGCGGGGGGAACTCCTACGAGCAGTACTTC. Amino acids: CASGGNSYEQYF.

The chain uses TRBV11-3 and TRBJ2-1, with 9 bases fitting TRBD1. There are 14 residues in the CDR3. V lost 5 bases to trimming and J lost 9 bases; unmatched junction nucleotides: 8. Germline assignment: CDR1 SGHNT and CDR2 YENEEA. The CDR3 region is CASSPGQGGREQFF. The CDR3 nucleotides are TGTGCCAGCAGCCCGGGACAGGGAGGTCGTGAGCAGTTCTTC.

The chain employs TRBV27 and TRBJ1-5; no definite D call. CDR1 MNHEY and CDR2 SMNVEV come from the germline V gene (reference sequence). The CDR3 runs to 12 residues. V shed 6 bases and J shed 12 bases, with 15 bases lying between them. The CDR3 DNA sequence: TGTGCCAGCAGCCTGAGTGCGCTTATCCAGCATTTT. This codes for CASSLSALIQHF.

This chain joins TRBV12-5 and TRBJ2-1, with 9 bases aligning to TRBD1. After removal of 1 base from V and 2 bases from J, the junction contained 3 bases not matched to a gene. The CDR3 length is 16 residues. From germline, CDR1 is LGHNT and CDR2 FRNRAP. The CDR3 loop reads CASGLAGTGTYNEQFF. For the CDR3, the DNA is TGTGCTAGTGGTTTGGCCGGGACAGGGACCTACAATGAGCAGTTCTTC.

The chain links TRBV5-6 to TRBJ1-2; D gene unclear. The V and J ends lost 2 bases and 1 base respectively, with 12 bases between them. The CDR3 has 15 amino acids. Looked up from germline, CDR1 is SGHDT and CDR2 is YYEEEE. The CDR3 DNA follows: TGTGCCAGCAGCTTATACCGCGATATTAACTATGGCTACACCTTC. Its translation is CASSLYRDINYGYTF.

The J gene is TRBJ1-5, the V gene TRBV13, with D perhaps matching TRBD1 (5 bases). Trimming took 3 bases from V and 4 from J, leaving 13 bases between them. The CDR3 is made up of 15 amino acids. Germline V gives CDR1 PRHDT, CDR2 FYEKMQ (reference sequence). This CDR3 reads CASSLGEGWNQPQHF. CDR3 sequence (DNA): TGTGCCAGCAGCTTGGGGGAAGGTTGGAATCAGCCCCAGCATTTT. Complete variable domain (other parts from reference TRBV13 and TRBJ1-5): AAGVIQSPRHLIKEKRETATLKCYPIPRHDTVYWYQQGPGQDPQFLISFYEKMQSDKGSIPDRFSAQQFSDYHSELNMSSLELGDSALYFCASSLGEGWNQPQHFGDGTRLSIL.

This clone was detected a few times. J is TRBJ2-7 and V is TRBV18; 8 bases map to TRBD1. Looked up from germline, CDR1 is KGHSH and CDR2 is LQKENI. Trimming removed 3 bases from V and 3 bases from J; junction bases left unmatched: 1. The CDR3 length is 13 residues. In DNA, the CDR3 is TGTGCCAGCTCACCCACAGGGGGCTACGAGCAGTACTTC. Amino acids: CASSPTGGYEQYF.

J is TRBJ2-7 and V is TRBV7-9, with D perhaps TRBD2 (6 bases). The CDR3 sequence is 16 residues long. CDR1 and CDR2 from the germline V gene are SEHNR and FQNEAQ (reference sequence). The ends were cut back, 4 bases at V and 3 bases at J, with 19 bases in the middle. The CDR3 reads CASSSSGVAEYYEQYF. DNA for the CDR3: TGTGCCAGCAGCTCCTCGGGGGTAGCGGAGTACTACGAGCAGTACTTC.

This clone has only one observation. The gene calls are TRBV13 and TRBJ2-7; D gene unclear. The CDR3 runs 14 residues. The germline gives CDR1 PRHDT, CDR2 FYEKMQ (reference sequence). Trimming pared 0 bases from V and 2 bases from J, leaving 8 bases between. CDR3 coding DNA: TGTGCCAGCAGCTTAGGGGTAGGGACCTACGAGCAGTACTTC. Protein product: CASSLGVGTYEQYF.

This clone was seen only once. This sequence joins TRBV27 and TRBJ1-5; possibly TRBD1 for D (5 bases). The ends were cut back, 5 bases at V and 0 bases at J, with 8 bases in the middle. The CDR3 has 14 amino acids. Germline V gene data show CDR1 as MNHEY and CDR2 as SMNVEV (reference sequence). CDR3: CASSGGYSNQPQHF. The CDR3 DNA reads TGTGCCAGCAGTGGGGGATATAGCAATCAGCCCCAGCATTTT.

The genes are TRBV5-6 and TRBJ2-7; 9 bases are a match to TRBD1. This CDR3 contains 15 residues. The V segment lost 3 bases and the J segment 5 bases; nucleotides outside the gene matches: 9. The germline V gene encodes CDR1 SGHDT and CDR2 YYEEEE. The CDR3 nucleotides read TGTGCCAGCAGCTGGGCGGGACAGGGAGGCCACGAGCAGTACTTC. This sequence encodes CASSWAGQGGHEQYF.

This clone occurred once. V is TRBV29-1 and J is TRBJ1-2; D perhaps matches TRBD1 (6 bases). V was shortened by 0 bases and J by 6 bases, with 14 bases between the two germline ends. CDR1 is SQVTM, CDR2 ANQGSEA, per germline. The CDR3 has 14 residues. CDR3 in amino acids: CSVEEGARGDGYTF. The DNA of the CDR3 is TGCAGCGTTGAAGAGGGGGCTCGGGGTGATGGCTACACCTTC.

This chain uses TRBV9 with TRBJ1-2, with D unresolved. V lost 0 bases, J lost 7 bases, and 10 bases lay in between. This CDR3 contains 13 residues. Per the germline V gene, CDR1 is SGDLS and CDR2 is YYNGEE. CDR3 DNA: TGTGCCAGCAGCGTAGGGCAGAGCCTTGGCTACACCTTC. It translates to CASSVGQSLGYTF.

This chain uses TRBV7-9 with TRBJ2-5; D ambiguous. This CDR3 has 12 residues. V lost 0 bases, J lost 5 bases, and 4 bases lay in between. Germline V lookup: CDR1 SEHNR, CDR2 FQNEAQ (reference sequence). The CDR3 reads CASSLAWETQYF. The CDR3 DNA reads as TGTGCCAGCAGCTTAGCCTGGGAGACCCAGTACTTC.